Listed below are T cell receptor beta chains from one sample, sequenced in a study of blood T cell repertoires in COVID-19. Produced via immunoSEQ multiplex PCR; TCRdb's table is partial and in-frame only. The sample consists of fewer than 30,000 clones, approximately 80% of them appearing once. Source material: peripheral blood. These receptors were taken from a human donor in a cohort sampled during active COVID-19. CDR3s include the opening cysteine and the closing phenylalanine or tryptophan. The D gene is left open where the match is weak. Where a row states a size, it is once, few, many or the class of an expanded clone; other rows omit it.

TRBD2,TRBJ2-3,TRBV12-5,-,CASGLFPGTSGRPPPDTQYF,TGTGCTAGTGGTTTGTTCCCCGGGACTAGCGGGAGGCCTCCCCCAGATACGCAGTATTTT
-,TRBJ2-1,TRBV12-3/TRBV12-4,-,CASRNSPDNEQFF,TGTGCCAGCAGAAATAGCCCCGACAATGAGCAGTTCTTC
TRBD2,TRBJ2-5,TRBV3-1/TRBV3-2,-,CASSQEGGTSGGQETQYF,TGTGCCAGCAGCCAAGAAGGGGGGACTAGCGGAGGCCAAGAGACCCAGTACTTC
TRBD1,TRBJ2-1,TRBV2,-,CASWTGIGGPPYNEQFF,TGTGCCAGCTGGACAGGGATTGGGGGCCCCCCCTACAATGAGCAGTTCTTC
-,TRBJ1-1,TRBV19,-,CASITWGGGNTEAFF,TGTGCCAGTATAACCTGGGGGGGAGGAAACACTGAAGCTTTCTTT
-,TRBJ2-2,TRBV30,-,CAWNRYRAVTGELFF,TGTGCCTGGAATCGCTACAGGGCGGTCACCGGGGAGCTGTTTTTT
-,TRBJ1-4,TRBV6-1,-,CASSDLSPQGRGEKLFF,TGTGCCAGCAGTGACCTTTCCCCTCAAGGTAGGGGGGAAAAACTGTTTTTT
-,TRBJ1-1,TRBV11-2,-,CASSLGRRLSGWAEAFF,TGTGCCAGCAGCTTAGGTCGGCGCCTCAGCGGTTGGGCTGAAGCTTTCTTT
TRBD1,TRBJ1-2,TRBV18,-,CASSQGQGDGYTF,TGTGCCAGCTCACAGGGACAGGGGGATGGCTACACCTTC
-,TRBJ1-5,TRBV4-1,once,CASSQDQARGNQPQHF,TGCGCCAGCAGCCAAGACCAAGCCAGGGGCAATCAGCCCCAGCATTTT
-,TRBJ1-4,TRBV4-2,-,CASSQGAGGGEKLFF,TGTGCCAGCAGCCAAGGGGCCGGGGGGGGAGAAAAACTGTTTTTT
TRBD1,TRBJ2-1,TRBV7-9,-,CASSLGTGLGDEQFF,TGTGCCAGCAGCTTAGGGACAGGGCTGGGCGATGAGCAGTTCTTC
TRBD2,TRBJ2-7,TRBV4-2,-,CASSHRGREVPYEQYF,TGTGCCAGCAGCCATCGGGGACGGGAGGTTCCCTACGAGCAGTACTTC
TRBD2,TRBJ2-1,TRBV6-9,-,CASSYARGLARTNEQFF,TGTGCCAGCAGTTATGCTCGGGGACTAGCGCGTACCAATGAGCAGTTCTTC
TRBD2,TRBJ2-7,TRBV4-3,-,CASSQGSGTSGGQYF,TGCGCCAGCAGCCAAGGCTCCGGGACTAGCGGGGGGCAGTACTTC
-,TRBJ2-2,TRBV27,few,CASSARTNTGELFF,TGTGCCAGCAGTGCGCGGACGAACACCGGGGAGCTGTTTTTT
-,TRBJ2-5,TRBV7-2,-,CASTLRVSGETQYF,TGTGCCAGCACCCTCAGGGTTTCGGGAGAGACCCAGTACTTC
TRBD1,TRBJ1-2,TRBV5-1,-,CASSSTGGGRPNYGYTF,TGCGCCAGCAGCTCGACAGGGGGCGGGCGCCCTAACTATGGCTACACCTTC
TRBD2,TRBJ2-1,TRBV19,-,CASKGPGGVYEQFF,TGTGCCAGTAAAGGACCGGGGGGTGTATATGAGCAGTTCTTC
TRBD1,TRBJ1-5,TRBV10-1,-,CASHKRAGGRQPQHF,TGCGCCAGCCACAAGAGGGCAGGGGGCAGGCAGCCCCAGCATTTT
-,TRBJ2-5,TRBV7-2,-,CASSLARQFQETQYF,TGTGCCAGCAGCTTAGCAAGACAGTTCCAAGAGACCCAGTACTTC
TRBD2,TRBJ2-3,TRBV24-1,few,CATSDRTSRDTQYF,TGTGCCACCAGTGATCGGACTAGCAGAGATACGCAGTATTTT
TRBD2,TRBJ2-7,TRBV28,-,CAAEPLAGSSHEQYF,TGTGCAGCCGAGCCCCTAGCGGGCTCGTCCCACGAGCAGTACTTC
TRBD2,TRBJ2-2,TRBV4-3,-,CASSQFVGGANTGELFF,TGCGCCAGCAGCCAATTTGTGGGAGGGGCGAACACCGGGGAGCTGTTTTTT
-,TRBJ1-1,TRBV19,-,CASSRNTEAFF,TGTGCCAGTAGTCGGAACACTGAAGCTTTCTTT
TRBD2,TRBJ2-2,TRBV4-2,-,CASSQGAPGLAGTGELFF,TGTGCCAGCAGCCAGGGGGCACCGGGACTAGCGGGCACCGGGGAGCTGTTTTTT
TRBD1,TRBJ2-7,TRBV11-2,-,CASSLAGGSYEQYF,TGTGCCAGCAGCTTAGCAGGGGGTTCCTACGAGCAGTACTTC